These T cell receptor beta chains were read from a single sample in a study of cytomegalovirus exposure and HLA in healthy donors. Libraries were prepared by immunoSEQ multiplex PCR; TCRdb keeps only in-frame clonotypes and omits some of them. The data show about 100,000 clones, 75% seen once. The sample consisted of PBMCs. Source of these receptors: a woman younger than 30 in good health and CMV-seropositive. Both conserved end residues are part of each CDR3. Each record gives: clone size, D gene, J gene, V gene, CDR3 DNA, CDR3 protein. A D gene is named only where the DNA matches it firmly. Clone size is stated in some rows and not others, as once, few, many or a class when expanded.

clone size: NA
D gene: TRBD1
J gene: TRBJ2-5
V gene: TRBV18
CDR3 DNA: TGTGCCAGCTCACTGACAGGGGTGGGCCAAGAGACCCAGTACTTC
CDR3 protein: CASSLTGVGQETQYF

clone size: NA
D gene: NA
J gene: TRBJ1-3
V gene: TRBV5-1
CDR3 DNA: TGCGCCAGCAGCTTTTCGGTGGAGGGAGGAAACACCATATATTTT
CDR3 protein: CASSFSVEGGNTIYF

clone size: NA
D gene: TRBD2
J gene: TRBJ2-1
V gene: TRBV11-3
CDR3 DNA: TGTGCCAGCAGCCCAAGTGGGCCTAGCGGGAACAATGAGCAGTTCTTC
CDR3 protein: CASSPSGPSGNNEQFF

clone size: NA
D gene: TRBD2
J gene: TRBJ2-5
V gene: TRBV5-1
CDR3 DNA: TGCGCCAGCAGCGCGGGACTAGCGGGAGGGCCGGAGGAGACCCAGTACTTC
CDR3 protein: CASSAGLAGGPEETQYF

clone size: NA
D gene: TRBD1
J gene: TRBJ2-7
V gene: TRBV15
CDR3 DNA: TGTGCCACCAGCAGGGACAGGGGTGGCTCCTACGAGCAGTACTTC
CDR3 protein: CATSRDRGGSYEQYF

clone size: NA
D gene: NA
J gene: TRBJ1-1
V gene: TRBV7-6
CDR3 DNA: TGTGCCAGCAGCCCGGGGAGAGGCGGCACTGAAGCTTTCTTT
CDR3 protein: CASSPGRGGTEAFF

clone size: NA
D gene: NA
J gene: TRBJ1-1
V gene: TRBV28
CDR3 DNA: TGTGCCAGCAGTTTTAATTACCTGCTTCCGGGGAACACTGAAGCTTTCTTT
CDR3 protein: CASSFNYLLPGNTEAFF

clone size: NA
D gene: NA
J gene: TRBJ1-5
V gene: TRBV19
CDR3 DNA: TGTGCCAGTAGTATAGACAGGGATGATCAGCCCCAGCATTTT
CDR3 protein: CASSIDRDDQPQHF

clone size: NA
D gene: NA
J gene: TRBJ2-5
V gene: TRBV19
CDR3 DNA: TGTGCCAGTAGTATAGCGGGAGAGACCCAGTACTTC
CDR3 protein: CASSIAGETQYF

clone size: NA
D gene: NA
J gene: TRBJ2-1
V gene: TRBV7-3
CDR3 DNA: TGTGCCAGCAGCCCCAACGGAGGGAATGAGCAGTTCTTC
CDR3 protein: CASSPNGGNEQFF

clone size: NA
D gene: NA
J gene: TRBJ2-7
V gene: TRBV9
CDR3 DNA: TGTGCCAGCAGCGTCGGGAGTCCTACCTACGAGCAGTACTTC
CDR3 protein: CASSVGSPTYEQYF

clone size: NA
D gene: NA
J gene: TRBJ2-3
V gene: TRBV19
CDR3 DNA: TGTGCCAGTAGTAGACAGAGCACAGATACGCAGTATTTT
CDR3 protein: CASSRQSTDTQYF

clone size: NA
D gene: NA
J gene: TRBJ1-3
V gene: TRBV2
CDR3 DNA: TGTGCCAGCAGTGAGGTACTAGAAAACACCATATATTTT
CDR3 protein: CASSEVLENTIYF

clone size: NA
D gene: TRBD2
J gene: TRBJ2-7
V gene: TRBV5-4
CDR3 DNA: TGTGCCAGCAGCTTGGGTGGGACTAGCGGGACCTACGAGCAGTACTTC
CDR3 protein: CASSLGGTSGTYEQYF

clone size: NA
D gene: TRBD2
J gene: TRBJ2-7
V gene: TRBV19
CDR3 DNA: TGTGCCAGTAGTCTACTAGCGGGGTACTACGAGCAGTACTTC
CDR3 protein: CASSLLAGYYEQYF

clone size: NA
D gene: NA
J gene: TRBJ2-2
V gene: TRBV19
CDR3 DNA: TGTGCCAGTAGTATGGCGGGGACCGGGGAGCTGTTTTTT
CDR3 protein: CASSMAGTGELFF

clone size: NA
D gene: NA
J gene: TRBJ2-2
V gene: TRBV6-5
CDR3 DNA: TGTGCCAGCAGTTATAATAGTTGGTTAACCGGGGAGCTGTTTTTT
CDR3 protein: CASSYNSWLTGELFF

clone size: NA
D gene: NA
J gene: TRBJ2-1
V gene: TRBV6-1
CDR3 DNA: TGTGCCAGCAGTGATTACGAGGGTGAGCAGTTCTTC
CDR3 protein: CASSDYEGEQFF

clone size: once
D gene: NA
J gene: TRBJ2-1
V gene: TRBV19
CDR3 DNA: TGTGCCAGTAGTCCATGGGAGAGGAACAATGAGCAGTTCTTC
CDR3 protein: CASSPWERNNEQFF

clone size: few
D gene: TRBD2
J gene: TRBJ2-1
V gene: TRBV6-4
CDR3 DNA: TGTGCCAGCAGTGGCGGGAGCGAAAGCAATGAGCAGTTCTTC
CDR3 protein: CASSGGSESNEQFF

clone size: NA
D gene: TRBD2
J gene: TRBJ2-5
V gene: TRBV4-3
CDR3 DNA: TGCGCCAGCAGCCGGACTAGCGGGCGGGAAGAGACCCAGTACTTC
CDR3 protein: CASSRTSGREETQYF

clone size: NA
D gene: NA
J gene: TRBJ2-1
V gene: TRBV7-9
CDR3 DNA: TGTGCCAGCAGCTTCGGAGATGAGCAGTTCTTC
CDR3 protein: CASSFGDEQFF

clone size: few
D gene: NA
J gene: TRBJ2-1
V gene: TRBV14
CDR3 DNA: TGTGCCAGCAGCCAAGAAGGGGTGCGGCTGGTGGGAAACAATGAGCAGTTCTTC
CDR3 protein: CASSQEGVRLVGNNEQFF

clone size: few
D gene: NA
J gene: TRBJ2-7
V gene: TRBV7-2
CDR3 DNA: TGTGCCAGCAGCTTGGCCAGGGAAGACTACGAGCAGTACTTC
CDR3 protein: CASSLAREDYEQYF

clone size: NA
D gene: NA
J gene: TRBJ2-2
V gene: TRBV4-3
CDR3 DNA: TGCGCCAGCAGCCAAGATTGGGCAGCCACCGGGGAGCTGTTTTTT
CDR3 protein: CASSQDWAATGELFF

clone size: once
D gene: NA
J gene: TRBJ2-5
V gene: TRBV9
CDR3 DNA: TGTGCCAGCAAACAGACCGACGGTGAAGAGACCCAGTACTTC
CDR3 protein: CASKQTDGEETQYF

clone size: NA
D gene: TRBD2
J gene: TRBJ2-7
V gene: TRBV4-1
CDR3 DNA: TGCGCCAGCAGCCTTCGGACTAGCGGGACCTACGAGCAGTACTTC
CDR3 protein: CASSLRTSGTYEQYF

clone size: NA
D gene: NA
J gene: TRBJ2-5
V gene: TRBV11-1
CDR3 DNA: TGTGCCAGCAGCCGGCGGGGCAGACAAGAGACCCAGTACTTC
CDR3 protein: CASSRRGRQETQYF

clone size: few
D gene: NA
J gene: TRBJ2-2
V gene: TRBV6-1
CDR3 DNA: TGTGCCAGCAGTTCGGGACTGAACACCTGGGGGGAGCTGTTTTTT
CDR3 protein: CASSSGLNTWGELFF

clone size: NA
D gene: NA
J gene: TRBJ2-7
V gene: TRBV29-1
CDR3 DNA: TGCAGCGTTGGTACCGGGTCCCCTCCGGACGAGCAGTACTTC
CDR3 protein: CSVGTGSPPDEQYF

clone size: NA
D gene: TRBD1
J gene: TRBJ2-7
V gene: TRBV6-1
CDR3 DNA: TGTGCCAGCAGTGAGGGACAGGGCTCCTACGAGCAGTACTTC
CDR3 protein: CASSEGQGSYEQYF

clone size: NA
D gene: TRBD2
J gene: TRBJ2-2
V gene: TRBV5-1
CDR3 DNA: TGCGCCAGCAGCTTAGGGACTAGGGGCACCGGGGAGCTGTTTTTT
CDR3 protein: CASSLGTRGTGELFF

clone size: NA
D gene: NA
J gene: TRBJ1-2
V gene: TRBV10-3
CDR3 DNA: TGTGCCATCAGTTCACCACGGGTGGCGGCCCCTGAGGGTGATGGCTACACCTTC
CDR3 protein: CAISSPRVAAPEGDGYTF

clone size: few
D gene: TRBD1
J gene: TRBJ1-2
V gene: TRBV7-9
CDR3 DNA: TGTGCCAGCAGCACCTCCGGGACAGGGGTTTTAGATGGCTACACCTTC
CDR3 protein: CASSTSGTGVLDGYTF

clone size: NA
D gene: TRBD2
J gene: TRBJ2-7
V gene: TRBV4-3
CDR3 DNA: TGCGCCAGCAGCCAAGAGAGCGGGGCCTACGAGCAGTACTTC
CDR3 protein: CASSQESGAYEQYF

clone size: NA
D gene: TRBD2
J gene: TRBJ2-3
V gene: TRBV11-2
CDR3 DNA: TGTGCCAGCAGCTTAACTAGCGGGCATTCTAGCACAGATACGCAGTATTTT
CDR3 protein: CASSLTSGHSSTDTQYF

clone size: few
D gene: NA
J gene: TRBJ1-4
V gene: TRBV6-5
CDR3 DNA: TGTGCCAGCAGTTACGGGGCGGGGGGTGATGAAAAACTGTTTTTT
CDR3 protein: CASSYGAGGDEKLFF

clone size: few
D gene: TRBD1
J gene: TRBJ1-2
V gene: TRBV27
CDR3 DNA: TGTGCCAGCAGTTTCAGGGGGCCCTATGGCTACACCTTC
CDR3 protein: CASSFRGPYGYTF

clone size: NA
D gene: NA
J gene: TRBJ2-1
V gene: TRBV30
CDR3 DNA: TGTGCCTGGAGTGACAGGGTGACGAAGCAGTTCTTC
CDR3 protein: CAWSDRVTKQFF

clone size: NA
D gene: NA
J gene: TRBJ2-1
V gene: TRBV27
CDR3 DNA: TGTGCCACCCACCCGGCGGGACATGAGCAGTTCTTC
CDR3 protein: CATHPAGHEQFF

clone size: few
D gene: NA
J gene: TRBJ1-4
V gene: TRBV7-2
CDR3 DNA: TGTGCCAGCAGCATCGGGGAGGAACTGTTTTTT
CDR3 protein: CASSIGEELFF

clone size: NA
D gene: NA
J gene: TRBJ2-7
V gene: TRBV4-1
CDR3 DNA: TGCGCCAGCAGCCAAGAGGACAGCTCGAGCTCCTACGAGCAGTACTTC
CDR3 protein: CASSQEDSSSSYEQYF

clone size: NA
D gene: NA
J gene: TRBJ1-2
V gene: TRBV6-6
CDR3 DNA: TGTGCCAGCAGTGATCCCCCGATGGGGCATGGCTACACCTTC
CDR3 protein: CASSDPPMGHGYTF

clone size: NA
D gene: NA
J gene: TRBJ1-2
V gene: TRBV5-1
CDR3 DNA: TGCGCCAGCAGCTTGCCACAGGGAGACTATGGCTACACCTTC
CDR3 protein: CASSLPQGDYGYTF

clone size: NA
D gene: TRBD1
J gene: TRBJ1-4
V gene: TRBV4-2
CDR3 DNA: TGTGCCAGCAGCCAATCGGACAGGGATGAAAAACTGTTTTTT
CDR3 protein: CASSQSDRDEKLFF

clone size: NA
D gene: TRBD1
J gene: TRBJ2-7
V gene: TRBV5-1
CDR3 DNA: TGCGCCAGCAGGCCACAACAGGGGTTCAACGAGCAGTACTTC
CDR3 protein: CASRPQQGFNEQYF

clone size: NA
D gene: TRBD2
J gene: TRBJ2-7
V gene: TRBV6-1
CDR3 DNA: TGTGCCAGCAGTGTAGCGGGAGGTACCCTTTCCTACGAGCAGTACTTC
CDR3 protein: CASSVAGGTLSYEQYF

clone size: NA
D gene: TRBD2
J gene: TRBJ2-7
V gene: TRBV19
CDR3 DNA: TGTGCCAGTGCGCGGGGGTTCCCGACGGGACTCAGCTCCTACGAGCAGTACTTC
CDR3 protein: CASARGFPTGLSSYEQYF

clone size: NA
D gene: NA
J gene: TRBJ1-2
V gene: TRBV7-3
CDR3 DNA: TGTGCCAGCAGCCCAGACAGTAACTATGGCTACACCTTC
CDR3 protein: CASSPDSNYGYTF

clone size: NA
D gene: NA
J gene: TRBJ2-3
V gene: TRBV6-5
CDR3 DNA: TGTGCCAGCAGCTACCTGGCCTCCGCAGATACGCAGTATTTT
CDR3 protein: CASSYLASADTQYF

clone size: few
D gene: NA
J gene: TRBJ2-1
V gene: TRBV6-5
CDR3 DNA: TGTGCCAGCAGTTACTCCCGTTACACTGAGCAGTTCTTC
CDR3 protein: CASSYSRYTEQFF

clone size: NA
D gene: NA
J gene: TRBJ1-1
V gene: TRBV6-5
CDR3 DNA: TGTGCCAGCAGTTCCACAGGGCGGAACACTGAAGCTTTCTTT
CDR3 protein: CASSSTGRNTEAFF

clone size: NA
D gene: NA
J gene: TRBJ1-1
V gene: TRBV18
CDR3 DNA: TGTGCCAGCTCCCCAAGACAGGATATGAACACTGAAGCTTTCTTT
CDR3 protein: CASSPRQDMNTEAFF

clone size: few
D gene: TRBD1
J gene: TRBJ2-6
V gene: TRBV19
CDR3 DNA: TGTGCCAGTAGTCGGGACAGGGACTTGGCCAACGTCCTGACTTTC
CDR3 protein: CASSRDRDLANVLTF

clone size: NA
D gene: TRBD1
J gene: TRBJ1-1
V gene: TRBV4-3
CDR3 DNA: TGCGCCAGCAGCCAAGAACAGGGGGGGAACACTGAAGCTTTCTTT
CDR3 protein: CASSQEQGGNTEAFF